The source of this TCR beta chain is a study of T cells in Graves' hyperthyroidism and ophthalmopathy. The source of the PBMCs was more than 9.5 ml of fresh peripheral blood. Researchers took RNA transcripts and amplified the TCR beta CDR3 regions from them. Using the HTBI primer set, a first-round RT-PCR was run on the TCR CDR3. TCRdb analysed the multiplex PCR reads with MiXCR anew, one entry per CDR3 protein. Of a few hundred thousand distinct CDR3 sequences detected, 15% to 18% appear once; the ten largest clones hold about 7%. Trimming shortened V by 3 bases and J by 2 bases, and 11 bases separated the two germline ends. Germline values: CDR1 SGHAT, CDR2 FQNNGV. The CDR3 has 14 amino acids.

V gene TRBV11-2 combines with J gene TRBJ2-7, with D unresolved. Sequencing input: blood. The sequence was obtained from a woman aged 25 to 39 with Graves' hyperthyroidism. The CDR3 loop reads CASSLLRTTYEQYF. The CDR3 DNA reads TGTGCCAGCAGCTTGCTCCGGACCACCTACGAGCAGTACTTC.